This T cell receptor beta chain comes out of a study of blood T cell repertoires in COVID-19. Those enrolled, adults aged roughly 18 to 89 years, came from about two dozen US areas. The CDR3 contains 15 residues. Trimming left V 0 bases short and J 0 bases short, with 11 bases between. From germline, CDR1 is GTSNPN and CDR2 SVGIG (reference sequence). Clones were read by immunoSEQ multiplex PCR, and TCRdb kept only the in-frame ones, dropping some. The sample yields about 210,000 clones, 75% to 85% seen once. The sequence was collected from a man under 40 with acute COVID-19. The chain joins TRBV30 to TRBJ1-2; maybe TRBD1 (5 bases). The specimen was PBMCs or T cells enriched from blood (not recorded which). The CDR3 sequence is CAWSVGSGSNYGYTF. DNA of the CDR3: TGTGCCTGGAGTGTAGGGTCAGGGTCTAACTATGGCTACACCTTC. Looking up the rest from reference TRBV30 and TRBJ1-2 gives the full variable domain: SQTIHQWPATLVQPVGSPLSLECTVEGTSNPNLYWYRQAAGRGLQLLFYSVGIGQISSEVPQNLSASRPQDRQFILSSKKLLLSDSGFYLCAWSVGSGSNYGYTFGSGTRLTVV.